Listed below are T cell receptor beta chains from one sample, sequenced in a study of blood T cell repertoires in COVID-19. The repertoire was sequenced with immunoSEQ multiplex PCR; TCRdb's copy has only in-frame clones and lacks some. The sample holds about 88,000 clones; around 90% are singletons and the top ten take roughly 14%. Material: peripheral blood. The receptor set was obtained from a male donor with acute or convalescent COVID-19. The CDR3 runs from the conserved cysteine through the conserved F or W. D genes are given only for firm matches. Clone size is stated in some rows and not others, as once, few, many or a class when expanded.

clone_size j_call d_call v_call cdr3_nt cdr3_aa
NA TRBJ2-3 NA TRBV6-5 TGTGCCAGCAGCTCGGCAGGCACTAGCACAGATACGCAGTATTTT CASSSAGTSTDTQYF
NA TRBJ2-7 NA TRBV6-5 TGTGCCAGCGGACGGGGGTTGAACTCCTACGAGCAGTACTTC CASGRGLNSYEQYF
few TRBJ1-1 NA TRBV19 TGTGCCAGTAGTTTGCCACGGGAAACTTTCTTT CASSLPRETFF
NA TRBJ2-3 NA TRBV7-2 TGTGCCAGCAGCTTAACATCTACAGGGTCGGGACAAGATACGCAGTATTTT CASSLTSTGSGQDTQYF
NA TRBJ1-4 TRBD1 TRBV5-1 TGCGCCAGCAGCTCAACCGGGACAGGGGATGAAAAACTGTTTTTT CASSSTGTGDEKLFF
NA TRBJ2-6 NA TRBV5-4 TGTGCCAGCAGCGTACAGGTTCTCTCTGGGGCCAACGTCCTGACTTTC CASSVQVLSGANVLTF
NA TRBJ1-1 TRBD1 TRBV6-5 TGTGCCAGCTTAGGGACAGGGGTTGAAGCTTTCTTT CASLGTGVEAFF
once TRBJ2-2 NA TRBV19 TGTGCCAGTAGTACCGGACTGAACACCGGGGAGCTGTTTTTT CASSTGLNTGELFF
NA TRBJ2-5 NA TRBV29-1 TGCAGCGTTGACCGGGGGGCCGGGGAGACCCAGTACTTC CSVDRGAGETQYF
few TRBJ2-2 TRBD2 TRBV11-1 TGTGCCAGCAGCGTCGATAGCGGGGTAACCGGGGAGCTGTTTTTT CASSVDSGVTGELFF
NA TRBJ1-2 TRBD1 TRBV3-1/TRBV3-2 TGTGCCAGCAGCCAACGACAGGGTTCGCGGGGCTACACCTTC CASSQRQGSRGYTF
NA TRBJ2-7 TRBD2 TRBV7-9 TGTGCCAGCAGCTCCTGGGGACTAGCGGGGCTCTACGAGCAGTACTTC CASSSWGLAGLYEQYF
NA TRBJ2-7 NA TRBV10-3 TGTGCCATCAGTGGTGCGGCAGGGGAAAGCTCCTACGAGCAGTACTTC CAISGAAGESSYEQYF
NA TRBJ2-3 NA TRBV19 TGTGCCAGTAGTACCTCTAGCGCAGATACGCAGTATTTT CASSTSSADTQYF